Relative to its sample, the clone carrying this TCR beta chain is medium-sized (0.01 to 0.1%). This specimen comes from a study of HIV-infected children after antiretroviral therapy interruption. Study-wide context: Recorded EBV and CMV exposure existed for most children. Interruption-arm samples span weeks 0, 12, interruption end (24 or 48), and about 3 years post-study.

As for treatment: PENTA 11 planned treatment interruption arm or continuous ART arm. RNA-based 3' RACE libraries used unique molecular identifiers. TCRdb reprocessed the 3' RACE reads with MiXCR, giving one entry per CDR3 protein. The sample yields 40,000 to 50,000 distinct CDR3 sequences, about 4.3% seen once. This CDR3 is built from 10 residues. V lost 3 bases, J lost 6 bases, and 2 bases lay in between. Sequencing used CD45RA+ CD4+ T cells from PBMCs, pooled from several time points, obtained from a donor given antiretroviral therapy, either interrupted or continuous. Indicated subset: naive CD4+ CD45RA+ CD45RO- T cells. This chain connects TRBV12-3 or TRBV12-4 to TRBJ1-2; no definite D call. This TCR was recovered from a pool of human donors with HIV. The CDR3 loop reads CASSLDGYTF. CDR3 DNA: TGTGCCAGCAGTTTGGATGGCTACACCTTC.